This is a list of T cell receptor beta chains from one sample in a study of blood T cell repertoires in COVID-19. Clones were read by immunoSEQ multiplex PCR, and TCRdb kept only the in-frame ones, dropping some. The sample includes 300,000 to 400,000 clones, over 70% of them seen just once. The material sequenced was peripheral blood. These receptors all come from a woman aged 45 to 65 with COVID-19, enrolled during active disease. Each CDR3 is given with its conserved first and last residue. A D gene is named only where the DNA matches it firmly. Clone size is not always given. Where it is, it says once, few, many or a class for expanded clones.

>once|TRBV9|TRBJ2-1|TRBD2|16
TGTGCCAGCAGCCCCGGGACTAGCGGGAGTAGGGATGAGCAGTTCTTC
CASSPGTSGSRDEQFF
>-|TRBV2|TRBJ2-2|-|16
TGTGCCAGCAGGAAGGCCGGCTTGAGACAAACCGGGGAGCTGTTTTTT
CASRKAGLRQTGELFF
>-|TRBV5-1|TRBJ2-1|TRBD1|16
TGCGCCAGCAGGTCTCGGCCGGGACAGAGTGCTCCGAAGCAGTTCTTC
CASRSRPGQSAPKQFF
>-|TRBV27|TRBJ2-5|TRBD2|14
TGTGCCAGCAGGCTAGCGGGAGGGCAAGAGACCCAGTACTTC
CASRLAGGQETQYF
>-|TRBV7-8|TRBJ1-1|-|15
TGTGCCAGCAGCTCAGACAGCCGGGTGAACACTGAAGCTTTCTTT
CASSSDSRVNTEAFF
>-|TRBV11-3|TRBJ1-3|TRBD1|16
TGTGCCAGCAGCTCAGTAAGGACAGGGTCTGGAAACACCATATATTTT
CASSSVRTGSGNTIYF
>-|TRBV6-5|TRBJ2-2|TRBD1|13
TGTGCCAGCAGCCCGACAGGGGCCGGGGAGCTGTTTTTT
CASSPTGAGELFF
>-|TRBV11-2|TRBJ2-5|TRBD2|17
TGTGCCAGCAGCTTATCCCCCCGAGCGGGAGGAGGGGAGACCCAGTACTTC
CASSLSPRAGGGETQYF
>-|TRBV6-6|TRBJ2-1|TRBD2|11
TGTGCCAGCTTAGCGGGAAATGAGCAGTTCTTC
CASLAGNEQFF
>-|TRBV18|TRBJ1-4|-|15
TGTGCCAGCTCACTTGGAGACCGGATGACGGGAAAACTGTTTTTT
CASSLGDRMTGKLFF
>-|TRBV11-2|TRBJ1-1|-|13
TGTGCCAGCAGCTTAGACCCAGGGTTGGAAGCTTTCTTT
CASSLDPGLEAFF
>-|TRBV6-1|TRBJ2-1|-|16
TGTGCCAGCAGTGAATATCTAGACGCGTCCTACAATGAGCAGTTCTTC
CASSEYLDASYNEQFF
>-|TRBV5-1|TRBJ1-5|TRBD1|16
TGCGCCAGCGCACAAGATCCGGACAGGGTCAATCAGCCCCAGCATTTT
CASAQDPDRVNQPQHF
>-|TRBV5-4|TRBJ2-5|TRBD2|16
TGTGCCAGCAGCACAGGACTAGCGGGAGTTGGGGAGACCCAGTACTTC
CASSTGLAGVGETQYF
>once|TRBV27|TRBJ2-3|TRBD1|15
TGTGCCAGCAGGGTGGGACAGGGGGCGACAGATACGCAGTATTTT
CASRVGQGATDTQYF
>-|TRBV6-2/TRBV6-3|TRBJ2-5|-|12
TGTGCCAGCAGTTATCCTCGGGAGACCCAGTACTTC
CASSYPRETQYF
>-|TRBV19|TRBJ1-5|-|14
TGTGCCAGTATCGATGGGCAGGGGACTCAGCCCCAGCATTTT
CASIDGQGTQPQHF
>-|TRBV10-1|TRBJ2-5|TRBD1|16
TGCGCCAGCAGTGCTGGGACAGGGAGCTTTCAAGAGACCCAGTACTTC
CASSAGTGSFQETQYF
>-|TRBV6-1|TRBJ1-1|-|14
TGTGCCAGCAGTGAAGCTGGAGGGTTGAATGAAGCTTTCTTT
CASSEAGGLNEAFF
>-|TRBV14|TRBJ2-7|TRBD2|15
TGTGCCAGCAGTCCTACTAGCGGGAGGCCCCTAAAGCAGTACTTC
CASSPTSGRPLKQYF
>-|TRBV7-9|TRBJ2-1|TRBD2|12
TGTGCCAGCAGCATCGGGACTATTGAGCAGTTCTTC
CASSIGTIEQFF
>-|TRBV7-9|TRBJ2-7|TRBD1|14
TGTGCCAGCAGCAACGACAGGGGCAAGTACGAGCAGTACTTC
CASSNDRGKYEQYF
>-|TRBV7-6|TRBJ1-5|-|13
TGTGCCAGCAGCACCAGGGAGGGTCAGCCCCAGCATTTT
CASSTREGQPQHF
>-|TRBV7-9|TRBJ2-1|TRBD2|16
TGTGCCAGCAGCCCTCGGCTAGCGGGAGTAGACAATGAGCAGTTCTTC
CASSPRLAGVDNEQFF
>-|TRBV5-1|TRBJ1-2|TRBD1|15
TGCGCCAGCAGTCTCCAGGGGGGCGCCGGCTATGGCTACACCTTC
CASSLQGGAGYGYTF
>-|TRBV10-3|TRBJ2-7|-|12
TGTGCCATCAGTGAACAGCACTACGAGCAGTACTTC
CAISEQHYEQYF
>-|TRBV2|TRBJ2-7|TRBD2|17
TGTGCCAGCAACGCATTCATCAGACTAGCGGGAGAGATGGGGCCGTACTTC
CASNAFIRLAGEMGPYF
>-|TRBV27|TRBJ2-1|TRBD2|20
TGTGCCAGCAGTTTATACGGACTAGCGGGAGGGCTGAGCTCCTACAATGAGCAGTTCTTC
CASSLYGLAGGLSSYNEQFF
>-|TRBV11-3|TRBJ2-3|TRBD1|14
TGTGCCAGCAGGAAGGGGGACAGGGGGGATACGCAGTATTTT
CASRKGDRGDTQYF
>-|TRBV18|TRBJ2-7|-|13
TGTGCCAGCTCACCGCGGGGCCCCTACGAGCAGTACTTC
CASSPRGPYEQYF
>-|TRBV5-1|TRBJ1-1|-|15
TGCGCCAGCAGCCGCGGACATGCCGGGAACACTGAAGCTTTCTTT
CASSRGHAGNTEAFF
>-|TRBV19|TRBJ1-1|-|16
TGTGCCAGTAGTATAGCCTTCGGGGGAATGAACACTGAAGCTTTCTTT
CASSIAFGGMNTEAFF
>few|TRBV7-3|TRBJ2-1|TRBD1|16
TGTGCCAGCAGTAGCGACCGGGACAGGGCTGGCAATGAGCAGTTCTTC
CASSSDRDRAGNEQFF
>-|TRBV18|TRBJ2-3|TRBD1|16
TGTGCCAGCTCACCCCTTGGGACAGGGGGGACAGATACGCAGTATTTT
CASSPLGTGGTDTQYF
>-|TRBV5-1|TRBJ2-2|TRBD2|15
TGCGCCAGCAGCCTCGGACTAGCGGGACCCGGGGAGCTGTTTTTT
CASSLGLAGPGELFF
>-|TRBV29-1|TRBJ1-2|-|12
TGCAGCTTGCTACAGGGACCCTATGGCTACACCTTC
CSLLQGPYGYTF
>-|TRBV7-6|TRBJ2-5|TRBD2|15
TGTGCCAGCAGTTCCCTAGCGGCCCTACAAGAGACCCAGTACTTC
CASSSLAALQETQYF
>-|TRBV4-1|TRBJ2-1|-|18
TGCGCCAGCAGCCATTCTGGCGGCGGGACCAGCTCCTACAATGAGCAGTTCTTC
CASSHSGGGTSSYNEQFF
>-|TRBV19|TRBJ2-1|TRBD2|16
TGTGCCAGTAGTATAGATCGACTAGCGGGGGCCAATGAGCAGTTCTTC
CASSIDRLAGANEQFF
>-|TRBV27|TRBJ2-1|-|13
TGTGCCAGCAGTTCGGGACTCTACAATGAGCAGTTCTTC
CASSSGLYNEQFF
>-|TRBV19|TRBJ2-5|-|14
TGTGCCAGTAGTATAGACCCGACCCGGGGAACCCAGTACTTC
CASSIDPTRGTQYF
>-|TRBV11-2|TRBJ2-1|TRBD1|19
TGTGCCAGCAGCTGGGGGGGACAGGGAATCGTCGGGATCGACAATGAGCAGTTCTTC
CASSWGGQGIVGIDNEQFF
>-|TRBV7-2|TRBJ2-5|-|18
TGTGCCAGCAGTCCAGTAGGGCTGAGTCCAGGGTACCAAGAGACCCAGTACTTC
CASSPVGLSPGYQETQYF
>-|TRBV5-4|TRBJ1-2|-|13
TGTGCCAGCAGCTTGGCCGGGAGCTATGGCTACACCTTC
CASSLAGSYGYTF
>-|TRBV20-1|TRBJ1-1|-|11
TGCAGTGCGAGCAGGGCCACTGAAGCTTTCTTT
CSASRATEAFF
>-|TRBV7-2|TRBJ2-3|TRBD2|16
TGTGCCAGCAGCTTCGGACTAGCGGTTACCACAGATACGCAGTATTTT
CASSFGLAVTTDTQYF
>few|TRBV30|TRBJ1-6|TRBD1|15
TGTGCCTGGAGTGGACAGGGTCTAAATAATTCACCCCTCCACTTT
CAWSGQGLNNSPLHF
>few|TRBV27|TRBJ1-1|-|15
TGTGCCAGCAGTTGGCACAATCCTTCGAACACTGAAGCTTTCTTT
CASSWHNPSNTEAFF
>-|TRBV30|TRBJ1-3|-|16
TGTGCCTGGAGTGTACTAAGGGGCTCACATGGAAACACCATATATTTT
CAWSVLRGSHGNTIYF
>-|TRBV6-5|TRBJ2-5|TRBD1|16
TGTGCCAGCAGTTACGGAGACAGGGGGCGAAGGGAGACCCAGTACTTC
CASSYGDRGRRETQYF